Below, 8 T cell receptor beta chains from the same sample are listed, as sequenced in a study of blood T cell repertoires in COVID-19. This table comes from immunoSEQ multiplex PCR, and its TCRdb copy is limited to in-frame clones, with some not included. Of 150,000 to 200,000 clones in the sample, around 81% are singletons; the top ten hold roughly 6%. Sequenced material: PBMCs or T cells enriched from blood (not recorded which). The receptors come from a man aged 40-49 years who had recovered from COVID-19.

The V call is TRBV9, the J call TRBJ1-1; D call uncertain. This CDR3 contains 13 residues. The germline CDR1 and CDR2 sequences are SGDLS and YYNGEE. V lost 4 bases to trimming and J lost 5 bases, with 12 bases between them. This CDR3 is CASSPGTGTEAFF. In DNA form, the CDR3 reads TGTGCCAGCAGCCCCGGTACGGGGACTGAAGCTTTCTTT.

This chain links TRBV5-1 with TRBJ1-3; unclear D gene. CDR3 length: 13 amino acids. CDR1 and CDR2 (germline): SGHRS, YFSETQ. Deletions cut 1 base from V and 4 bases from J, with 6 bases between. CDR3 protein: CASSLPSGNTIYF. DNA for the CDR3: TGCGCCAGCAGCTTGCCTTCGGGAAACACCATATATTTT.

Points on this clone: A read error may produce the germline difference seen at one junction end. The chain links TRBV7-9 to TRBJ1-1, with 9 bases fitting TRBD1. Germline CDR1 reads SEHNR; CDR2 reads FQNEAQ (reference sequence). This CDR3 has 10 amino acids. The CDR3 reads CASSRLGQGF. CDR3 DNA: TGTGCCAGCAGCCGTTTGGGACAGGGCTTT.

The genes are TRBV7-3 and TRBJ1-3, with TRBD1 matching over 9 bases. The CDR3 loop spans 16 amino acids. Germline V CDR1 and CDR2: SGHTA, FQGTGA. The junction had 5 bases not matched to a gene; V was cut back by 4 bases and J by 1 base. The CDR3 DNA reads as TGTGCCAGCAGCTCCACCGACAGGGGGTCTGGAAACACCATATATTTT. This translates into CASSSTDRGSGNTIYF.

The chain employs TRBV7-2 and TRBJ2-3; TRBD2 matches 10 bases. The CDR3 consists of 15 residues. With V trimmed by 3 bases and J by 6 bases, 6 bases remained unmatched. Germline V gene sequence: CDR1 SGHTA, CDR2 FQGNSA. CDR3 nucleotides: TGTGCCAGCAGCTTCGTCAGCGGGGGGGCCGATACGCAGTATTTT. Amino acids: CASSFVSGGADTQYF.

CDR3 residues: CASSSIGRYDGYTF. The CDR3, as DNA: TGTGCCAGCAGCTCCATTGGGAGGTACGATGGCTACACCTTC. V is TRBV5-6 and J is TRBJ1-2, with D unclear. The V and J ends lost 3 bases and 6 bases respectively, with 15 bases between them. This CDR3 contains 14 residues. Germline V gene lookup returns CDR1 SGHDT and CDR2 YYEEEE.

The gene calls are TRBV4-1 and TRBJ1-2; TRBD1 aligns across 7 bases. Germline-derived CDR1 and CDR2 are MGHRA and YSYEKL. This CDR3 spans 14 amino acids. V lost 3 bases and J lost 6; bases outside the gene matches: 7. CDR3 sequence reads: CASSQADRADGYTF. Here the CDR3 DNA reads TGCGCCAGCAGCCAGGCAGACAGGGCTGATGGCTACACCTTC.

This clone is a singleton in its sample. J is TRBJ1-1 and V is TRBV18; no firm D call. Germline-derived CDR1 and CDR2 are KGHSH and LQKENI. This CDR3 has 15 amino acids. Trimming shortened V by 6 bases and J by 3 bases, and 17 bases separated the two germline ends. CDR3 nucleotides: TGTGCCAGCTCCCCAGCGGGAGGCGGGGACACTGAAGCTTTCTTT. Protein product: CASSPAGGGDTEAFF.